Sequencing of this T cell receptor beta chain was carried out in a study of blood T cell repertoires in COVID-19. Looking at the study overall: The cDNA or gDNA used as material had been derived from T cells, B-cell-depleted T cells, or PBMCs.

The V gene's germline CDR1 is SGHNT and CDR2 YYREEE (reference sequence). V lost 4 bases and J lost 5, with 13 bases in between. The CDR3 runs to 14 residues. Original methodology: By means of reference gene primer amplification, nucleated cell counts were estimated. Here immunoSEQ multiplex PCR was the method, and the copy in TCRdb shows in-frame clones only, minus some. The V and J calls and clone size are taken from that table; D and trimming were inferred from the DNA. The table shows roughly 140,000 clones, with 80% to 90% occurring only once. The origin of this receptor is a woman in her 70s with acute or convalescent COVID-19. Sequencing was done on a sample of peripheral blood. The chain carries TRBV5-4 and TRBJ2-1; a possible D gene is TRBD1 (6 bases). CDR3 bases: TGTGCCAGCAGCCTTACCGACAGGCACAATGAGCAGTTCTTC. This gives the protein CASSLTDRHNEQFF.